Below are 29 T cell receptor beta chains sequenced from a single sample in a study of cytomegalovirus exposure and HLA in healthy donors. Amplification used 60 Vbeta primers and 13 Jbeta primers. This table comes from immunoSEQ multiplex PCR, and its TCRdb copy is limited to in-frame clones, with some not included. The sample has around 130,000 clones; around three quarters are singletons. What was sequenced was PBMCs. The origin of the receptors is a woman in her forties or fifties in good health and CMV-seronegative.

The J gene is TRBJ1-5, the V gene TRBV2; TRBD1 matches 7 bases. There are 14 residues in the CDR3. Per the germline V gene, CDR1 is SNHLY and CDR2 is FYNNEI. With 5 bases clipped from V and 5 bases from J, the junction kept 6 bases outside the gene matches. The CDR3 region is CASSPTTGHQPQHF. In DNA form, the CDR3 reads TGTGCCAGCAGTCCCACGACAGGGCATCAGCCCCAGCATTTT. The full variable domain, with the rest looked up from reference TRBV2 and TRBJ1-5, is EPEVTQTPSHQVTQMGQEVILRCVPISNHLYFYWYRQILGQKVEFLVSFYNNEISEKSEIFDDQFSVERPDGSNFTLKIRSTKLEDSAMYFCASSPTTGHQPQHFGDGTRLSIL.

The chain uses TRBV19 and TRBJ1-5; 10 bases fit TRBD1. This CDR3 region has 15 residues. Trimming cost V 7 bases and J 2 bases; bases outside gene matches: 5. Germline CDR1 is LNHDA and CDR2 is SQIVND (reference sequence). This CDR3 is CASTDGTGGNQPQHF. The CDR3 DNA sequence: TGTGCCAGTACAGACGGGACAGGGGGCAATCAGCCCCAGCATTTT.

The chain has TRBV5-1 and TRBJ1-3; D might be TRBD1 (5 bases). Germline CDR1 is SGHRS and CDR2 is YFSETQ. Deletions cut 2 bases from V and 1 base from J, with 13 bases between. CDR3 length: 16 residues. The DNA of the CDR3 is TGCGCCAGCAGCTTATCCAGGGTAGTTTCTGGAAACACCATATATTTT. Its protein product is CASSLSRVVSGNTIYF. The whole variable domain, filled in from reference TRBV5-1 and TRBJ1-3, reads KAGVTQTPRYLIKTRGQQVTLSCSPISGHRSVSWYQQTPGQGLQFLFEYFSETQRNKGNFPGRFSGRQFSNSRSEMNVSTLELGDSALYLCASSLSRVVSGNTIYFGEGSWLTVV.

The gene calls are TRBV6-5 and TRBJ1-4; perhaps TRBD1 as D (5 bases). CDR1 and CDR2 from the germline V gene are MNHEY and SVGAGI. The CDR3 is 13 residues long. V lost 5 bases, J lost 8 bases, and 12 bases lay in between. CDR3 DNA sequence: TGTGCCAGCAGTCCCGGGGGTGGGGAAAAACTGTTTTTT. This encodes CASSPGGGEKLFF.

The gene calls are TRBV9 and TRBJ1-1, with D possibly TRBD1 on 5 matching bases. The germline V gene has CDR1 SGDLS and CDR2 YYNGEE. V was trimmed by 5 bases and J by 5 bases, leaving 19 bases between them. The CDR3 has 15 amino acids. The CDR3: CASSPPRDWGTEAFF. In nucleotides, the CDR3 is TGTGCCAGCAGTCCGCCGCGGGACTGGGGGACTGAAGCTTTCTTT.

V and J are TRBV6-4 and TRBJ2-3, with TRBD2 as a possible D gene (6 bases). V was cut by 3 bases and J by 1 base, with 11 bases left in between. CDR3 length: 15 amino acids. In germline, CDR1 is MRHNA, CDR2 SNTAGT. The CDR3 DNA follows: TGTGCCAGCAGTGAGTCCGGGAGCGGCACAGATACGCAGTATTTT. Protein product: CASSESGSGTDTQYF.

The chain links TRBV6-1 to TRBJ2-7, with 8 bases lining up with TRBD1. This CDR3 region has 16 residues. V lost 2 bases, J lost 3 bases, and 9 bases stayed unmatched. Germline CDR1 is MNHNS and CDR2 is SASEGT. CDR3: CASSEKWDRSLYEQYV. CDR3 bases: TGTGCCAGCAGTGAAAAGTGGGACAGGAGCCTCTACGAGCAGTACGTC.

DNA of the CDR3: TGTGCCAGCAGCTTAGGGGCTGGGGAGCTGTTTTTT. Protein sequence: CASSLGAGELFF. The chain uses TRBV11-2 and TRBJ2-2, with D unclear. V lost 1 base and J lost 8, with 5 bases in between. Germline values: CDR1 SGHAT, CDR2 FQNNGV. This CDR3 is built from 12 residues.

The chain couples TRBV27 to TRBJ2-7; TRBD2 agrees at 9 bases. CDR3 size: 15 residues. With 3 bases clipped from V and 5 bases from J, the junction kept 8 bases outside the gene matches. From germline, CDR1 is MNHEY and CDR2 SMNVEV (reference sequence). DNA of the CDR3: TGTGCCAGCAGTTTCCGGGCGGGAGGGCCGAACGAGCAGTACTTC. Encoded protein: CASSFRAGGPNEQYF.

In DNA form, the CDR3 reads TGTGCTAGTGGTCCCAGGACTAGCGGGAACACAGATACGCAGTATTTT. Protein: CASGPRTSGNTDTQYF. This chain connects TRBV12-5 to TRBJ2-3, with 12 bases identical to TRBD2. The junction had 5 bases not matched to a gene; V was cut back by 5 bases and J by 2 bases. This CDR3 spans 16 amino acids. Germline V gene lookup returns CDR1 LGHNT and CDR2 FRNRAP.

This clone appeared a single time. This rearrangement joins TRBV5-6 to TRBJ1-2; 7 nucleotides match TRBD1. Germline V gives CDR1 SGHDT, CDR2 YYEEEE. This CDR3 region has 11 residues. J lost 8 bases, V lost 4 bases, and 2 bases had no gene match. The CDR3 DNA is TGTGCCAGCAGCAGACAGGGAGGCTACACCTTC. This gives the protein CASSRQGGYTF.

The V call is TRBV6-1, the J call TRBJ1-1, with D possibly being TRBD1 (6 bases). V was clipped by 6 bases and J by 1 base, with 12 bases between them. CDR3 length: 14 residues. CDR1 is MNHNS, CDR2 SASEGT, per germline. DNA for the CDR3: TGTGCCAGCAGCACGACAGGAGGGAACACTGAAGCTTTCTTT. Amino acid sequence: CASSTTGGNTEAFF.

The chain has TRBV7-9 and TRBJ2-3, with D possibly TRBD2 on 7 matching bases. CDR1 is SEHNR and CDR2 is FQNEAQ in the germline V gene (reference sequence). CDR3 size: 14 residues. Deletions cut 6 bases from V and 2 bases from J, with 12 bases between. The CDR3 region is CASSRGGYTDTQYF. The DNA of the CDR3 is TGTGCCAGCAGTAGGGGGGGGTACACAGATACGCAGTATTTT.

Only one count was recorded for this clone. The chain recombines TRBV11-3 with TRBJ2-2; 12 bases align to TRBD2. There are 16 residues in the CDR3. Germline V lookup: CDR1 SGHNT, CDR2 YENEEA. Germline trimming cut 4 bases from V and 6 bases from J; bases unmatched to any gene: 6. The CDR3: CASSSMTSGSSGELFF. The CDR3 nucleotides are TGTGCCAGCAGCTCTATGACTAGCGGGAGTTCCGGGGAGCTGTTTTTT.

The chain carries TRBV18 and TRBJ1-3, with TRBD1 as a possible D gene (6 bases). The CDR3 spans 15 residues. Germline V gene sequence: CDR1 KGHSH, CDR2 LQKENI. V lost 2 bases to trimming and J lost 9 bases, with 17 bases between them. The CDR3 DNA reads TGTGCCAGCTCACCAGGACAGATCGGGACCGCCACCATATATTTT. Its translation: CASSPGQIGTATIYF. The variable domain in full, completed from reference TRBV18 and TRBJ1-3, reads NAGVMQNPRHLVRRRGQEARLRCSPMKGHSHVYWYRQLPEEGLKFMVYLQKENIIDESGMPKERFSAEFPKEGPSILRIQQVVRGDSAAYFCASSPGQIGTATIYFGEGSWLTVV.

V and J are TRBV28 and TRBJ1-1; perhaps TRBD1 as D (5 bases). Trimming removed 8 bases from V and 0 bases from J, with 10 bases in between. Germline V gives CDR1 MDHEN, CDR2 SYDVKM. The length of the CDR3 is 13 residues. The CDR3: CASQGRMNTEAFF. The CDR3 nucleotides read TGTGCCAGCCAGGGCAGGATGAACACTGAAGCTTTCTTT.

CDR3 bases: TGCAGCGTACGACGCGCAGGGGCCAGGGCGGCGGATGAGCAGTTCTTC. Its translation: CSVRRAGARAADEQFF. The rearrangement uses TRBV29-1 and TRBJ2-1; weak D call: TRBD1 (6 bases). Trimming cost V 6 bases and J 8 bases, with 26 bases left between them. The CDR3 is 16 residues long. Germline CDR1 is SQVTM and CDR2 is ANQGSEA.

The genes are TRBV19 and TRBJ1-1, with D perhaps matching TRBD1 (6 bases). The germline V gene has CDR1 LNHDA and CDR2 SQIVND (reference sequence). The CDR3 runs 15 residues. V lost 5 bases, J lost 1 base, and 14 bases lay in between. In nucleotides, the CDR3 is TGTGCCAGTAGTGCAAACAGGGTAACGAACACTGAAGCTTTCTTT. Translated, it gives CASSANRVTNTEAFF.

This chain connects TRBV29-1 to TRBJ2-1; D gene unclear. The CDR3 contains 11 residues. Trimming left V 0 bases short and J 12 bases short, with 9 bases between. Germline V gene sequence: CDR1 SQVTM, CDR2 ANQGSEA. The CDR3 coding sequence is TGCAGCGTTGAAGATGAGGAGCGGCAGTTCTTC. The encoded protein is CSVEDEERQFF.

The genes are TRBV4-3 and TRBJ1-5, with D possibly TRBD1 on 5 matching bases. Trimming took 0 bases from V and 5 from J, leaving 11 bases between them. Germline V CDR1 and CDR2: LGHNA, YSLEER. This CDR3 contains 15 residues. The CDR3, as DNA: TGCGCCAGCAGCCAAGATAGGGGAACATATCAGCCCCAGCATTTT. As protein: CASSQDRGTYQPQHF.

The chain has TRBV5-1 and TRBJ2-1; the D gene is possibly TRBD1 (6 bases). Per germline, CDR1 SGHRS and CDR2 YFSETQ. This CDR3 contains 15 residues. V lost 3 bases and J 9 bases, leaving 19 bases between the germline ends. This CDR3 reads CASSSKALQGIEQFF. CDR3 sequence (DNA): TGCGCCAGCAGCTCAAAAGCTTTACAGGGAATTGAGCAGTTCTTC.

This chain connects TRBV9 to TRBJ2-7; maybe TRBD2 (6 bases). Germline CDR1 SGDLS, CDR2 YYNGEE. Trimming stripped 0 bases from V and 5 bases from J, with 15 bases between. This CDR3 comprises 15 residues. This CDR3 reads CASSVGERVYDEQYF. In DNA form, the CDR3 reads TGTGCCAGCAGCGTAGGGGAGCGGGTATACGACGAGCAGTACTTC.

This rearrangement joins TRBV7-3 to TRBJ1-2; no definite D call. With 0 bases removed from V and 2 bases from J, the gap between germline ends came to 10 bases. CDR3 size: 15 residues. Germline CDR1 is SGHTA and CDR2 is FQGTGA. CDR3 loop: CASSLTRTSNYGYTF. The CDR3 nucleotides read TGTGCCAGCAGCTTAACGCGTACGTCCAACTATGGCTACACCTTC.

V gene TRBV30 combines with J gene TRBJ2-3; 7 nucleotides agree with TRBD2. J gave up 5 bases and V 5 bases, and 7 bases lay outside the gene matches. This CDR3 contains 13 residues. CDR1 GTSNPN and CDR2 SVGIG come from the germline V gene (reference sequence). This CDR3 reads CAWGQRERDTQYF. As DNA, the CDR3 is TGTGCCTGGGGGCAGCGGGAACGAGATACGCAGTATTTT.

The chain combines TRBV7-8 with TRBJ2-1; weak D call: TRBD2 (5 bases). CDR1 is SGHVS, CDR2 FQNEAQ, per germline. Trimming took off 1 base at V and 5 bases at J, with 12 bases between the two ends. The CDR3 length is 15 residues. In nucleotides, the CDR3 is TGTGCCAGCAGCTTAGTCGGGGTCAGAAACAATGAGCAGTTCTTC. It is translated as CASSLVGVRNNEQFF.

J is TRBJ2-7 and V is TRBV4-3; 10 bases line up with TRBD1. Germline values: CDR1 LGHNA, CDR2 YSLEER. The V segment lost 0 bases and the J segment 4 bases; nucleotides outside the gene matches: 3. This CDR3 has 15 residues. The CDR3 here is CASSQDPGQGYEQYF. CDR3 nucleotides: TGCGCCAGCAGCCAAGATCCGGGACAGGGGTACGAGCAGTACTTC.

The rearrangement joins TRBV28 to TRBJ2-7; 8 nucleotides align to TRBD1. Trimming removed 2 bases from V and 4 bases from J; junction bases left unmatched: 7. Germline lookup yields CDR1 MDHEN and CDR2 SYDVKM. This CDR3 is built from 15 residues. The CDR3 bases are TGTGCCAGCAGTTTAGCAGGGGGCCGAAGTTACGAGCAGTACTTC. As protein: CASSLAGGRSYEQYF.

The chain couples TRBV10-3 to TRBJ2-5, with a possible D match to TRBD2 (6 bases). This CDR3 has 15 residues. Trimming took 2 bases from V and 1 from J, leaving 11 bases between them. Germline CDR1 ENHRY, CDR2 SYGVKD. The CDR3 region is CAISEGGAVQETQYF. The CDR3 DNA sequence: TGTGCCATCAGTGAGGGCGGGGCAGTCCAAGAGACCCAGTACTTC.

The J gene is TRBJ1-1, the V gene TRBV11-2; 7 bases map to TRBD1. The CDR3 length is 20 residues. V shed 0 bases and J 5 bases; nucleotides not matched to a gene: 21. CDR1 and CDR2 (germline): SGHAT, FQNNGV. This CDR3 reads CASSLDHRQGVAGMWTEAFF. The CDR3 DNA reads TGTGCCAGCAGCTTAGATCATCGGCAGGGGGTTGCGGGAATGTGGACTGAAGCTTTCTTT. The full variable domain, its missing parts supplied by reference TRBV11-2 and TRBJ1-1, is EAGVAQSPRYKIIEKRQSVAFWCNPISGHATLYWYQQILGQGPKLLIQFQNNGVVDDSQLPKDRFSAERLKGVDSTLKIQPAKLEDSAVYLCASSLDHRQGVAGMWTEAFFGQGTRLTVV.